This T cell receptor (beta chain) comes out of a study of T cells in Graves' hyperthyroidism and ophthalmopathy. Amplified TCR beta CDR3 regions derived from RNA transcripts. The primer set for the first-round RT-PCR of the TCR CDR3 was HTBI. TCRdb re-analysed the multiplex PCR reads in MiXCR, keeping a single row per CDR3 protein. The sample holds a few hundred thousand distinct CDR3 sequences, around 15% seen once. The CDR3 runs to 20 residues. Germline-derived CDR1 and CDR2 are MNHEY and SMNVEV (reference sequence). Trimming shortened V by 4 bases and J by 6 bases, and 32 bases separated the two germline ends. In this sample, this clonotype turned up many times. Its specificity is unknown. Study-level results: Peripheral blood also featured most of the thyroid clonotypes expanded above 0.001.

The sample taken for sequencing was blood. The chain carries TRBV27 and TRBJ2-3; D is undetermined. This TCR was sampled from a middle-aged woman with Graves' hyperthyroidism. The CDR3, as DNA: TGTGCCAGCAGTTCCCTATTTACCCCCGTTTCAAACTTCGCATCGGATACGCAGTATTTT. Translated: CASSSLFTPVSNFASDTQYF.